The present TCR beta chain was sequenced within a study of technical replicates of blood from several donors. The protocol was immunoSEQ multiplex PCR, while the TCRdb copy is restricted to in-frame clones and leaves out a portion. Of just under 60,000 clones listed, less than 95% are singletons. Trimming cost V 5 bases and J 2 bases, with 14 bases left between them. This CDR3 comprises 15 residues. Germline V CDR1 and CDR2: SGHAT, FQNNGV. The clonotype was recovered from a human donor in good health. Some clones in this sample may be carry-over from other donors' samples. Sequencing input: PBMCs. This sequence joins TRBV11-2 and TRBJ2-3; TRBD1 might be the D (6 bases). The CDR3 DNA reads TGTGCCAGCAGCCTCGGACAGACGAACACAGATACGCAGTATTTT. This codes for CASSLGQTNTDTQYF.